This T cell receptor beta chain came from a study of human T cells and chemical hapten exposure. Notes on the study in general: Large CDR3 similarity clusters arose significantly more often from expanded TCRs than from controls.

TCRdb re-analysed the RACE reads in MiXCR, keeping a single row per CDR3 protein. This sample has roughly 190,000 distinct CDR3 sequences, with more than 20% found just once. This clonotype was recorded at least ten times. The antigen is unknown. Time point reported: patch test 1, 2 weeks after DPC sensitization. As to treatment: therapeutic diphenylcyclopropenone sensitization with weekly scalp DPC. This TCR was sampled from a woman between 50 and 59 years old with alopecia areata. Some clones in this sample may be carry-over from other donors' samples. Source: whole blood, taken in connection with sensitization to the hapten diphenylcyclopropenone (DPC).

CDR3 sequence (DNA): TGTGCCAGCAGACAAGGACAGAGCTCCTACGAGCAGTACTTC. It specifies CASRQGQSSYEQYF. The chain uses TRBV2 and TRBJ2-7; a weak D match, TRBD1 (6 bases). Germline V gene sequence: CDR1 SNHLY, CDR2 FYNNEI. The CDR3 length is 14 residues. Trimming removed 6 bases from V and 0 bases from J, with 12 bases in between.